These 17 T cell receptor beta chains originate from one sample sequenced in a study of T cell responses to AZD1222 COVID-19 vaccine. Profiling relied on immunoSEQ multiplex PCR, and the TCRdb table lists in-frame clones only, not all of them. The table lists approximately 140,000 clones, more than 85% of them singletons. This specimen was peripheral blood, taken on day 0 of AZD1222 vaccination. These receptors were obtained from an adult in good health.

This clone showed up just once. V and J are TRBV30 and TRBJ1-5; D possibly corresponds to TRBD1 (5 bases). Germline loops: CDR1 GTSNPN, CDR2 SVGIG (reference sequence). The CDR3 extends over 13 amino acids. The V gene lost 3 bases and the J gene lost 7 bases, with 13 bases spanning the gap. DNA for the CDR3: TGTGCCTGGAGCGGACTAAAGGGGCAGCCCCAGCATTTT. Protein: CAWSGLKGQPQHF. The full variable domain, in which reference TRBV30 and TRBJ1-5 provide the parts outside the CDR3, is SQTIHQWPATLVQPVGSPLSLECTVEGTSNPNLYWYRQAAGRGLQLLFYSVGIGQISSEVPQNLSASRPQDRQFILSSKKLLLSDSGFYLCAWSGLKGQPQHFGDGTRLSIL.

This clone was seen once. The CDR3 DNA sequence: TGTGCCAGCAGCGTAGGGTTAACAGGGGGCGGGCCTCTGTCCAAAAACATTCAGTACTTC. This translates into CASSVGLTGGGPLSKNIQYF. This chain links TRBV9 with TRBJ2-4; the match to TRBD1 covers 9 bases. Germline V gives CDR1 SGDLS, CDR2 YYNGEE. J was trimmed by 2 bases and V by 0 bases; bases with no gene match: 15. This CDR3 contains 20 residues.

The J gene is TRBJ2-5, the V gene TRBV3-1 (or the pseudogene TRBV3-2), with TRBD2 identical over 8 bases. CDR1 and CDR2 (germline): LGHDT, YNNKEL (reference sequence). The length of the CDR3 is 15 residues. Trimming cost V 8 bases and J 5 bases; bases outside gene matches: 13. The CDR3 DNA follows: TGTGCCAGCCGACCACGGCCCGGGAGGGGGGAGACCCAGTACTTC. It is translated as CASRPRPGRGETQYF.

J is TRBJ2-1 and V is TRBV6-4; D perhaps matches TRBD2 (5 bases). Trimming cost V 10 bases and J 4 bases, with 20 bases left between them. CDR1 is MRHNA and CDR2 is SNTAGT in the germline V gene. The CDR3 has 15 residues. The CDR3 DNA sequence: TGTGCCACACGGAGGAGAGCCGGGTCGTACAATGAGCAGTTCTTC. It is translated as CATRRRAGSYNEQFF.

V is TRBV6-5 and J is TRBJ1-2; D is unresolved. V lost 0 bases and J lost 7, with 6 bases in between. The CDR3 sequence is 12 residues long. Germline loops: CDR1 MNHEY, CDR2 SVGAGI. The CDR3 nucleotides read TGTGCCAGCAGTTACTCGGGAGTTGGCTACACCTTC. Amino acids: CASSYSGVGYTF.

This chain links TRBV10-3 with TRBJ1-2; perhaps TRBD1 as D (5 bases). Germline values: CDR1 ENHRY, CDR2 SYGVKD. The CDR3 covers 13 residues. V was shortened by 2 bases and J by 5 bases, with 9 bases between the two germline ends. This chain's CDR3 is CAISEGAQYGYTF. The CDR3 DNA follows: TGTGCCATCAGTGAGGGGGCGCAGTATGGCTACACCTTC.

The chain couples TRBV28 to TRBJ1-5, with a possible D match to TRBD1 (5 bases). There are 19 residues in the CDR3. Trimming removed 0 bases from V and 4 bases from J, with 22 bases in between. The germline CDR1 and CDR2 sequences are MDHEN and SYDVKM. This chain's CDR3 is CASSLWGLTSGQINQPQHF. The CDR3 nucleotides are TGTGCCAGCAGTTTATGGGGCCTGACCTCCGGACAAATAAATCAGCCCCAGCATTTT.

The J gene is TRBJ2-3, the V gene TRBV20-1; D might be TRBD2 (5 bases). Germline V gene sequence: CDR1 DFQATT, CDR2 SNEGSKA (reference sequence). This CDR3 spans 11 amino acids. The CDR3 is CGGEGPDTQYF. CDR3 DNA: TGCGGAGGAGAGGGCCCAGATACGCAGTATTTT.

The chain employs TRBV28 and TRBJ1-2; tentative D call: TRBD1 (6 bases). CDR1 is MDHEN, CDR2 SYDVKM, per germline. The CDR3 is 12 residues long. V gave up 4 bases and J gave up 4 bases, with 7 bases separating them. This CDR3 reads CASSWTAYGYTF. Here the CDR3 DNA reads TGTGCCAGCAGTTGGACAGCCTATGGCTACACCTTC.

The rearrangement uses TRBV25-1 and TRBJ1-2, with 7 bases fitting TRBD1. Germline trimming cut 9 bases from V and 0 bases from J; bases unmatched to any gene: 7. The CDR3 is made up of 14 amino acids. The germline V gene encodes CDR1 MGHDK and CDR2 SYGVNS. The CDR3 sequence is CASNSGGPNYGYTF. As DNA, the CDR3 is TGTGCCAGTAATTCAGGGGGTCCTAACTATGGCTACACCTTC.

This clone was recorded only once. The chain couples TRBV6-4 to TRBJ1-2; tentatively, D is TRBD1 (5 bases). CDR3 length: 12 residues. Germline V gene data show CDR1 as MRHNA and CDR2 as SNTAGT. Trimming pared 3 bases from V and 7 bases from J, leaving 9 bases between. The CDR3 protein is CASSDGGRGYTF. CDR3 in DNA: TGTGCCAGCAGTGATGGGGGACGTGGCTACACCTTC.

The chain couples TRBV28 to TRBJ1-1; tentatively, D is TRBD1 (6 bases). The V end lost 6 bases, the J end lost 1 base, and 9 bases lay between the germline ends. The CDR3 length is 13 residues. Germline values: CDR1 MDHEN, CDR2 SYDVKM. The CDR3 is CASRSQGNTEAFF. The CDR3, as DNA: TGTGCCAGCAGGTCACAGGGGAACACTGAAGCTTTCTTT.

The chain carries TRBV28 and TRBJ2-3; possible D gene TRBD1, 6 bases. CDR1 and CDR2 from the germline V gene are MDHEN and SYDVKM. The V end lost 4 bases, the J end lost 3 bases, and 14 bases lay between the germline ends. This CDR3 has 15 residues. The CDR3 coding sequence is TGTGCCAGCAGTTCCACAGGGATTGAGACAGATACGCAGTATTTT. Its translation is CASSSTGIETDTQYF.

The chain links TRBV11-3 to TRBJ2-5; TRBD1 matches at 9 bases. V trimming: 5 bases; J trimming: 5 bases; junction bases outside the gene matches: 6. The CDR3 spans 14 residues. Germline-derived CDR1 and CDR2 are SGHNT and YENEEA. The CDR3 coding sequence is TGTGCCAGCAGCCCGGGACAGGGATTTGAGACCCAGTACTTC. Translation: CASSPGQGFETQYF.

CDR3 in amino acids: CASSRRGGEAFF. The CDR3 bases are TGTGCCAGCAGCCGAAGGGGGGGGGAAGCTTTCTTT. The gene calls are TRBV11-2 and TRBJ1-1; tentatively, D is TRBD1 (6 bases). CDR1 is SGHAT, CDR2 FQNNGV, per germline. V was pared by 5 bases and J by 8 bases, with 12 bases between. The CDR3 sequence is 12 residues long.

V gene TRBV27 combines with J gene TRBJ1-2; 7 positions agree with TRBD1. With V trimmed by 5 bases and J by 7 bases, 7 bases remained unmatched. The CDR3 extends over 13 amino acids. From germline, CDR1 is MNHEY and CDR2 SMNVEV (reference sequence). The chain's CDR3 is CASSTDREGGYTF. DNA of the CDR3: TGTGCCAGCAGTACCGACAGGGAGGGTGGCTACACCTTC.

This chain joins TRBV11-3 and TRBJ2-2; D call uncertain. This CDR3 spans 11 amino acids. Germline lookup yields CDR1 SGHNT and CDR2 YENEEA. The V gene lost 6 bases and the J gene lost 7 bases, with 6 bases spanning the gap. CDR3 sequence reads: CASSYFGELFF. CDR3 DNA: TGTGCCAGCAGTTACTTCGGGGAGCTGTTTTTT.